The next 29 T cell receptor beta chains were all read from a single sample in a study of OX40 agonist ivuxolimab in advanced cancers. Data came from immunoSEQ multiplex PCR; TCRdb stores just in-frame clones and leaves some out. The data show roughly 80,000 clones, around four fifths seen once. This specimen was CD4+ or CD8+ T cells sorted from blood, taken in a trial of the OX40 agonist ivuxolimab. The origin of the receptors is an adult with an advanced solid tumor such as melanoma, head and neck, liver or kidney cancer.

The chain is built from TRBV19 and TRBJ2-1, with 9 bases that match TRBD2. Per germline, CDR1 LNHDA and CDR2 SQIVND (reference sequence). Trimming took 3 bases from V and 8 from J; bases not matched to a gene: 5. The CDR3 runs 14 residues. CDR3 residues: CASSISRGRDEQFF. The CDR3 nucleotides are TGTGCCAGTAGTATTTCCCGCGGGAGGGATGAGCAGTTCTTC.

Here the CDR3 DNA reads TGCGCCAGCAGCCAGGAGGGACTTAACCAAGAGACCCAGTACTTC. It encodes CASSQEGLNQETQYF. The chain carries TRBV4-3 and TRBJ2-5; a possible D gene is TRBD2 (6 bases). CDR1 and CDR2 from the germline V gene are LGHNA and YSLEER. V lost 3 bases, J lost 0 bases, and 11 bases lay in between. The CDR3 consists of 15 residues.

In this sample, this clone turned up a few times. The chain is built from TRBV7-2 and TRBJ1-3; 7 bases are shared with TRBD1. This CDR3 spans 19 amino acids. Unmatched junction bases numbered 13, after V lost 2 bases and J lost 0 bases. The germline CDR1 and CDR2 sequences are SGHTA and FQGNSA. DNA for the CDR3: TGTGCCAGCAGCTTATCCCTTTCGCCGGCAGGGGGCTCTGGAAACACCATATATTTT. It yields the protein CASSLSLSPAGGSGNTIYF.

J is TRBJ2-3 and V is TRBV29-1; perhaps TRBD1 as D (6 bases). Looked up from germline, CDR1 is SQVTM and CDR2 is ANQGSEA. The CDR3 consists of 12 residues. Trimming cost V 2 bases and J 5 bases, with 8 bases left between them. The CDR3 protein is CSVERGIDTQYF. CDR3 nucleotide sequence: TGCAGCGTTGAAAGGGGGATAGATACGCAGTATTTT.

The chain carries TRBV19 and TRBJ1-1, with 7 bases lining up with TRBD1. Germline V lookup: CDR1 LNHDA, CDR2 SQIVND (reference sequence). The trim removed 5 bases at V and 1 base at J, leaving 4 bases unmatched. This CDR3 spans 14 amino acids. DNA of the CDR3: TGTGCCAGTAGTTCCGACAGGGAGAACACTGAAGCTTTCTTT. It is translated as CASSSDRENTEAFF.

DNA for the CDR3: TGTGCCAGCAGCTTGCGACTGCCGGAGGGCACTGAAGCTTTCTTT. It is translated as CASSLRLPEGTEAFF. This sequence joins TRBV5-5 and TRBJ1-1, with D hard to call. CDR3 length equals 15 residues. Germline V lookup: CDR1 SGHKS, CDR2 YYEKEE (reference sequence). V lost 1 base and J lost 4, with 14 bases in between.

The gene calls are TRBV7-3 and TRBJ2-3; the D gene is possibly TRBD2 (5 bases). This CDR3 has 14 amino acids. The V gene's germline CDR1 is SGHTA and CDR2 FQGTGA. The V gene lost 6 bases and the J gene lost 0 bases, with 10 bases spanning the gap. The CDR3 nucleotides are TGTGCCAGCAGTTTACGGACTAGCACAGATACGCAGTATTTT. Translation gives CASSLRTSTDTQYF.

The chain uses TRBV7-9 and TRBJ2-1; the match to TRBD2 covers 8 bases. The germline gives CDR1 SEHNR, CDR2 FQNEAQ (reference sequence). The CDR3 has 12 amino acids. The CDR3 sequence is CGTSWDHNEQFF. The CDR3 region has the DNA TGTGGGACTAGCTGGGACCACAATGAGCAGTTCTTC.

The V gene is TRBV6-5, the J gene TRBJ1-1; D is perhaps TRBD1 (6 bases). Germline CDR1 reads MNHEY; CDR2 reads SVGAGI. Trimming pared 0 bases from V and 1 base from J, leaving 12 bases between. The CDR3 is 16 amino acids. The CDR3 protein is CASSYSNNRANTEAFF. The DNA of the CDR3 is TGTGCCAGCAGTTACTCGAATAACAGGGCGAACACTGAAGCTTTCTTT.

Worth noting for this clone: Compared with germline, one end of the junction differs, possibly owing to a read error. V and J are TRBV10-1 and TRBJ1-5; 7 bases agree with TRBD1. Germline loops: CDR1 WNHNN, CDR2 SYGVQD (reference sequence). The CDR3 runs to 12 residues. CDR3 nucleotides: TGCGCCAGCAGTGAGAGGGGGCACTCCAGGAATTTT. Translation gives CASSERGHSRNF.

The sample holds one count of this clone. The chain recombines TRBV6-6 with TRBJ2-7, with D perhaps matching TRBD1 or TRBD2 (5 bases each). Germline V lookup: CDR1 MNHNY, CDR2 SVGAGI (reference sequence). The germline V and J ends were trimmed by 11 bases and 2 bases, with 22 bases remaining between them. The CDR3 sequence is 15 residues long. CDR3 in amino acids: CAGRQGSGGTYEQYF. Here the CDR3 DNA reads TGTGCCGGGCGCCAGGGAAGCGGAGGAACCTACGAGCAGTACTTC.

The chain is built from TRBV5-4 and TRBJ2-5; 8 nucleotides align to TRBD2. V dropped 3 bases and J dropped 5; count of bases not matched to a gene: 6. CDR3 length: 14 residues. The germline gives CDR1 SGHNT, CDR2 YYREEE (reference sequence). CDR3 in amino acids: CASSSRGGSETQYF. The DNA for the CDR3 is TGTGCCAGCAGCTCTCGGGGGGGGTCGGAGACCCAGTACTTC.

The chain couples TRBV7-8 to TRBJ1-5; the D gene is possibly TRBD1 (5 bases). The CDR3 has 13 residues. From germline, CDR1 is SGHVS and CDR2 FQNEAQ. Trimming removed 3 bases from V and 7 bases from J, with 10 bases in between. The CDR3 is CASSFGREQPQHF. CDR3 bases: TGTGCCAGCAGCTTCGGCAGGGAACAGCCCCAGCATTTT. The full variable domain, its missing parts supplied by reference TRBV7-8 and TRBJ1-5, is GAGVSQSPRYKVAKRGQDVALRCDPISGHVSLFWYQQALGQGPEFLTYFQNEAQLDKSGLPSDRFFAERPEGSVSTLKIQRTQQEDSAVYLCASSFGREQPQHFGDGTRLSIL.

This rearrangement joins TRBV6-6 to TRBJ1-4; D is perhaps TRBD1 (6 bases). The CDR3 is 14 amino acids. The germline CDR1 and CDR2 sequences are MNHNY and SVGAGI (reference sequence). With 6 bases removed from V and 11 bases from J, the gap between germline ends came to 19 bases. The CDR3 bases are TGTGCCAGCAGCTCTAGGACAGCCGAACGGAAACTGTTTTTT. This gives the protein CASSSRTAERKLFF.

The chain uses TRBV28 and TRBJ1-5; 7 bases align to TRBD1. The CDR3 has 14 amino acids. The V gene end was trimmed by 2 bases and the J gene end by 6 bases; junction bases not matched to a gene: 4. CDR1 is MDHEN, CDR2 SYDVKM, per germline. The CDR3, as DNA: TGTGCCAGCAGTTTAAAGGGGGCGGGTCAGCCCCAGCATTTT. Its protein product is CASSLKGAGQPQHF.

The CDR3 reads CASSLDWGGSAFF. The CDR3 coding sequence is TGTGCCAGCAGCTTGGATTGGGGGGGTTCAGCTTTCTTT. This chain links TRBV5-4 with TRBJ1-1; D is perhaps TRBD1 (5 bases). CDR1 is SGHNT, CDR2 YYREEE, per germline (reference sequence). The CDR3 consists of 13 residues. V was cut by 0 bases and J by 10 bases, with 13 bases left in between.

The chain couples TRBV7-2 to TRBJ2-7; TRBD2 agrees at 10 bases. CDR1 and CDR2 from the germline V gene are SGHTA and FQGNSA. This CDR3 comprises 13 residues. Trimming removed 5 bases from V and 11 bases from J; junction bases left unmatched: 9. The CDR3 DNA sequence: TGTGCCAGCAGCCCGAGCCCCGGGACTAGCGAGTACTTC. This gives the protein CASSPSPGTSEYF.

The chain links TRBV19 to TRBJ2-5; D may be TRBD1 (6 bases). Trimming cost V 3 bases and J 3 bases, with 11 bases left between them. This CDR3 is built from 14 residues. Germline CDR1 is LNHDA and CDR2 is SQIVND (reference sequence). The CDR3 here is CASSMVAGEETQYF. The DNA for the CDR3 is TGTGCCAGTAGTATGGTGGCAGGGGAAGAGACCCAGTACTTC.

CDR3 in DNA: TGTGCCAGCATAAGGGGGGCTAATGAAAAACTGTTTTTT. This sequence encodes CASIRGANEKLFF. The chain uses TRBV28 and TRBJ1-4; D possibly corresponds to TRBD1 (6 bases). The CDR3 covers 13 residues. V was trimmed by 7 bases and J by 3 bases, leaving 9 bases between them. In germline, CDR1 is MDHEN, CDR2 SYDVKM.

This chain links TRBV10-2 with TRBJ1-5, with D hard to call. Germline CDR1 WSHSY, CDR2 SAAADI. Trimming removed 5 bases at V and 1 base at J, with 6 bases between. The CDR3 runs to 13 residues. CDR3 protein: CASSLSSNQPQHF. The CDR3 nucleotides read TGCGCCAGCAGTTTATCGAGCAATCAGCCCCAGCATTTT.

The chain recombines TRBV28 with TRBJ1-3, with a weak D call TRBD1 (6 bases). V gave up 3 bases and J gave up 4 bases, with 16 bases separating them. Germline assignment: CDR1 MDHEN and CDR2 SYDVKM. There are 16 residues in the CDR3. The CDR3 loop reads CASSFGGGQVGNTIYF. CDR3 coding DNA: TGTGCCAGCAGTTTCGGCGGGGGGCAAGTGGGAAACACCATATATTTT.

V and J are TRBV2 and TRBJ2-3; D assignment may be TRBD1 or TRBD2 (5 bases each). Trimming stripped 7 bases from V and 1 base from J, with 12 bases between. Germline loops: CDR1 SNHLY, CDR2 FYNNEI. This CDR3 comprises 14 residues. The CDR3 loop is CASTPGAGTDTQYF. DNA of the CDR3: TGTGCCAGCACCCCCGGGGCGGGCACAGATACGCAGTATTTT.

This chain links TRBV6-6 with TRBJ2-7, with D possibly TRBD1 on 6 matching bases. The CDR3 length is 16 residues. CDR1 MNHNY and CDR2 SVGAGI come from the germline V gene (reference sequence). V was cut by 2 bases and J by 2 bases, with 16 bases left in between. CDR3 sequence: CASSYGQGKSPYEQYF. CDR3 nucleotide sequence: TGTGCCAGCAGTTACGGCCAGGGGAAGTCTCCCTACGAGCAGTACTTC.

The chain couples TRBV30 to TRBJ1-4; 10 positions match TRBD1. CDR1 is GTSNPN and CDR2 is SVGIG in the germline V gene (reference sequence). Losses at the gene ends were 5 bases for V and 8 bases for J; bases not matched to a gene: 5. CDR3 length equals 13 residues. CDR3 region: CAWRDRGPEKLFF. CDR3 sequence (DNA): TGTGCCTGGCGGGACAGGGGCCCCGAAAAACTGTTTTTT.

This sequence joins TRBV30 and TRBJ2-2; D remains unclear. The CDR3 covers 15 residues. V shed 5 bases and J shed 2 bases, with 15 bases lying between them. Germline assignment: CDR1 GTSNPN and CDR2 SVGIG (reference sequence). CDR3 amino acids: CAWQRVHFNTGELFF. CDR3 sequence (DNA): TGTGCCTGGCAAAGGGTCCACTTTAACACCGGGGAGCTGTTTTTT.

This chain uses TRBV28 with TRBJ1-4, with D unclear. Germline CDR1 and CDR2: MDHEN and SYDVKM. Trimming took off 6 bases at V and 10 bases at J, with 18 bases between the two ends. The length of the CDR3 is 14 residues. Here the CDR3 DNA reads TGTGCCAGCAGCCCTACTGCTTGGGTTGGAAAACTGTTTTTT. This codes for CASSPTAWVGKLFF.

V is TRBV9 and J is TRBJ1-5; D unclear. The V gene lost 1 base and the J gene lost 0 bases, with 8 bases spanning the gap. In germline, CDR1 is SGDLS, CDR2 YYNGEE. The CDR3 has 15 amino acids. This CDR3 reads CASSVSEISNQPQHF. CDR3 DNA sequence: TGTGCCAGCAGCGTATCCGAGATTAGCAATCAGCCCCAGCATTTT.

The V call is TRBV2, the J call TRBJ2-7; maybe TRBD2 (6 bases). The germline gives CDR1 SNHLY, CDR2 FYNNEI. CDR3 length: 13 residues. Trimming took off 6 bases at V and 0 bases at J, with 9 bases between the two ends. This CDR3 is CASRVGLSYEQYF. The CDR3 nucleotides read TGTGCCAGCAGAGTGGGACTCTCCTACGAGCAGTACTTC.

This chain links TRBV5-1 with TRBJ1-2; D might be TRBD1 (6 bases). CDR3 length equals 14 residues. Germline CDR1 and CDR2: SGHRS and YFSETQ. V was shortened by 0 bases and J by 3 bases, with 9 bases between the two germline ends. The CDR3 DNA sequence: TGCGCCAGCAGCTTGGAGCCAGGGGACTATGGCTACACCTTC. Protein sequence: CASSLEPGDYGYTF.